The 29 T cell receptor beta chains presented below share a single source sample, sequenced in a study of CD8 T cells in Susac syndrome. Reverse transcription of about 0.45 to 1 ug RNA was performed with random hexamers. One entry per CDR3 protein, called by TCRdb with MiXCR from the immunoSEQ multiplex PCR reads. This sample has approximately 49,000 distinct CDR3 sequences, with 95% found just once. Material for sequencing was CD8+ T cells from PBMCs. These receptors all stem from a human donor with Susac syndrome.

This chain uses TRBV9 with TRBJ1-2; 11 bases line up with TRBD1. V shed 5 bases and J 0 bases; nucleotides not matched to a gene: 6. The germline V gene has CDR1 SGDLS and CDR2 YYNGEE. The CDR3 is 16 amino acids. Here the CDR3 reads CASRRTGGPANYGYTF. The CDR3 nucleotides read TGTGCCAGCAGGCGGACAGGGGGCCCAGCTAACTATGGCTACACCTTC.

V usage is TRBV29-1 and J usage is TRBJ2-1; D gene ambiguous. In germline, CDR1 is SQVTM, CDR2 ANQGSEA. The V and J ends lost 6 bases and 2 bases respectively, with 11 bases between them. The CDR3 is 13 amino acids. CDR3 sequence (DNA): TGCAGCGTCCCGTCAGGACCCTACAATGAGCAGTTCTTC. It yields the protein CSVPSGPYNEQFF.

The rearrangement joins TRBV15 to TRBJ1-4; D remains unclear. V lost 1 base and J lost 7, with 7 bases in between. The length of the CDR3 is 13 residues. CDR1 and CDR2 from the germline V gene are LNHNV and YYDKDF (reference sequence). CDR3 residues: CATSRGEVEKLFF. The CDR3 DNA follows: TGTGCCACCAGCAGAGGCGAAGTTGAAAAACTGTTTTTT.

This clonotype was observed once. This rearrangement joins TRBV30 to TRBJ1-6, with 9 positions matching TRBD1. The CDR3 loop spans 16 amino acids. V lost 5 bases, J lost 3 bases, and 8 bases stayed unmatched. Per germline, CDR1 GTSNPN and CDR2 SVGIG (reference sequence). This CDR3 reads CAWAPGQGFYNSPLHF. The CDR3 DNA reads TGTGCCTGGGCACCGGGACAGGGCTTCTATAATTCACCCCTCCACTTT.

The V call is TRBV30, the J call TRBJ1-1; no reliable D call. The CDR3 spans 14 residues. Trimming pared 0 bases from V and 0 bases from J, leaving 8 bases between. Germline-derived CDR1 and CDR2 are GTSNPN and SVGIG (reference sequence). CDR3 residues: CAWSVMQMNTEAFF. The CDR3 bases are TGTGCCTGGAGTGTAATGCAGATGAACACTGAAGCTTTCTTT. The variable domain in full, completed from reference TRBV30 and TRBJ1-1, reads SQTIHQWPATLVQPVGSPLSLECTVEGTSNPNLYWYRQAAGRGLQLLFYSVGIGQISSEVPQNLSASRPQDRQFILSSKKLLLSDSGFYLCAWSVMQMNTEAFFGQGTRLTVV.

CDR3 DNA: TGTGCCATCAGTGACCTCGCGGTTTGGGGGATCAATCAGCCCCAGCATTTT. Translating it yields CAISDLAVWGINQPQHF. The J gene is TRBJ1-5, the V gene TRBV10-3; tentative D call: TRBD1 (5 bases). CDR1 is ENHRY, CDR2 SYGVKD, per germline. Trimming took 3 bases from V and 3 from J, leaving 18 bases between them. The CDR3 runs to 17 residues.

V is TRBV14 and J is TRBJ2-6; TRBD1 might be the D (5 bases). The V gene's germline CDR1 is SGHDN and CDR2 FVKESK. The CDR3 consists of 16 residues. Trimming removed 3 bases from V and 4 bases from J, with 13 bases in between. CDR3 in amino acids: CASSQGPPYGANVLTF. The CDR3 nucleotides are TGTGCCAGCAGCCAGGGGCCACCCTACGGGGCCAACGTCCTGACTTTC. Together with reference TRBV14 and TRBJ2-6, the CDR3 gives the full variable domain: EAGVTQFPSHSVIEKGQTVTLRCDPISGHDNLYWYRRVMGKEIKFLLHFVKESKQDESGMPNNRFLAERTGGTYSTLKVQPAELEDSGVYFCASSQGPPYGANVLTFGAGSRLTVL.

This clonotype was seen only a few times. The V and J genes are TRBV6-5 and TRBJ2-7; a possible D gene is TRBD1 (6 bases). V was clipped by 5 bases and J by 3 bases, with 8 bases between them. In germline, CDR1 is MNHEY, CDR2 SVGAGI. This CDR3 is built from 12 residues. The CDR3 DNA reads TGTGCCAGCAGTCTACAGGGCTACGAGCAGTACTTC. This encodes CASSLQGYEQYF.

The V gene is TRBV29-1, the J gene TRBJ2-5; 11 positions match TRBD2. Looked up from germline, CDR1 is SQVTM and CDR2 is ANQGSEA. The CDR3 covers 13 residues. The V and J ends lost 4 bases and 4 bases, in that order; junction bases with no gene match: 2. The CDR3 loop reads CSVASGGRETQYF. CDR3 nucleotides: TGCAGCGTTGCTAGCGGGGGGCGAGAGACCCAGTACTTC.

This clonotype was seen just once. This rearrangement joins TRBV7-9 to TRBJ1-2, with 8 bases matching TRBD1. Trimming took 5 bases from V and 2 from J; bases not matched to a gene: 10. Germline V gives CDR1 SEHNR, CDR2 FQNEAQ (reference sequence). The CDR3 spans 16 residues. The CDR3 DNA is TGTGCCAGCAGCAGTATTCTACGGGACAGGAACTATGGCTACACCTTC. Translated: CASSSILRDRNYGYTF.

The chain has TRBV7-9 and TRBJ2-1, with D uncertain. V was shortened by 3 bases and J by 15 bases, with 15 bases between the two germline ends. The CDR3 spans 12 residues. CDR1 is SEHNR and CDR2 is FQNEAQ in the germline V gene (reference sequence). CDR3 protein: CASSLDLERSFF. The CDR3 nucleotides are TGTGCCAGCAGCTTGGACCTCGAACGGTCGTTCTTC.

V and J are TRBV2 and TRBJ2-7, with D maybe TRBD1 (6 bases). Looked up from germline, CDR1 is SNHLY and CDR2 is FYNNEI. CDR3 length equals 12 residues. Trimming shortened V by 6 bases and J by 6 bases, and 12 bases separated the two germline ends. The CDR3 spells CASRVTGLEQYF. The CDR3 nucleotides read TGTGCCAGCAGGGTTACAGGGCTCGAGCAGTACTTC. The whole variable domain, remainder taken from reference TRBV2 and TRBJ2-7, is EPEVTQTPSHQVTQMGQEVILRCVPISNHLYFYWYRQILGQKVEFLVSFYNNEISEKSEIFDDQFSVERPDGSNFTLKIRSTKLEDSAMYFCASRVTGLEQYFGPGTRLTVT.

V gene TRBV30 combines with J gene TRBJ1-2; 11 bases fit TRBD1. Germline V CDR1 and CDR2: GTSNPN, SVGIG (reference sequence). The CDR3 extends over 17 amino acids. The ends lost 1 base at V and 4 bases at J; junction bases unmatched: 11. Here the CDR3 DNA reads TGTGCCTGGAGTGCATGGGGACAGGGGGTTTTCGGCTATGGCTACACCTTC. It encodes CAWSAWGQGVFGYGYTF. The whole variable domain, filled in from reference TRBV30 and TRBJ1-2, reads SQTIHQWPATLVQPVGSPLSLECTVEGTSNPNLYWYRQAAGRGLQLLFYSVGIGQISSEVPQNLSASRPQDRQFILSSKKLLLSDSGFYLCAWSAWGQGVFGYGYTFGSGTRLTVV.

The chain carries TRBV20-1 and TRBJ2-5; 9 bases line up with TRBD2. Trimming at V came to 4 bases and at J to 3 bases, leaving 3 bases not matched to a gene. From germline, CDR1 is DFQATT and CDR2 SNEGSKA (reference sequence). The CDR3 totals 13 residues. In DNA form, the CDR3 reads TGCAGTGCTAATCAGCGGGGGGAAGAGACCCAGTACTTC. Protein product: CSANQRGEETQYF.

This clonotype was detected only once. The V gene is TRBV5-1, the J gene TRBJ2-1, with 9 bases matching TRBD2. The CDR3 has 15 amino acids. Germline V CDR1 and CDR2: SGHRS, YFSETQ. With 5 bases clipped from V and 6 bases from J, the junction kept 9 bases outside the gene matches. The CDR3 protein is CASRQGRGGVNEQFF. The DNA of the CDR3 is TGCGCCAGCAGGCAGGGGCGGGGGGGAGTCAATGAGCAGTTCTTC.

The J gene is TRBJ1-3, the V gene TRBV9; TRBD1 matches 8 bases. The V and J ends lost 3 bases and 0 bases, in that order; junction bases with no gene match: 5. Germline V CDR1 and CDR2: SGDLS, YYNGEE. CDR3 length: 16 amino acids. In DNA, the CDR3 is TGTGCCAGCAGCGCAGGACAGGGTAACTCTGGAAACACCATATATTTT. Translating it yields CASSAGQGNSGNTIYF.

This clonotype appeared once. Here the CDR3 reads CASSLESPGLSYEQYF. CDR3 in DNA: TGCGCCAGCAGCTTGGAGAGCCCGGGACTTTCCTACGAGCAGTACTTC. This chain joins TRBV5-1 and TRBJ2-7, with a weak D call TRBD2 (6 bases). Trimming left V 0 bases short and J 1 base short, with 14 bases between. Germline CDR1 is SGHRS and CDR2 is YFSETQ. The CDR3 loop spans 16 amino acids. Based on the CDR3 plus reference TRBV5-1 and TRBJ2-7, the full variable domain is KAGVTQTPRYLIKTRGQQVTLSCSPISGHRSVSWYQQTPGQGLQFLFEYFSETQRNKGNFPGRFSGRQFSNSRSEMNVSTLELGDSALYLCASSLESPGLSYEQYFGPGTRLTVT.

The chain couples TRBV2 to TRBJ2-1, with D possibly matching TRBD2 (6 bases). The V end was cut by 5 bases, the J end by 7 bases, with 15 bases between. Germline CDR1 and CDR2: SNHLY and FYNNEI. The CDR3 has 14 amino acids. The CDR3 DNA is TGTGCCAGCAGTCCCGTGGAGGGGCGAAATGAGCAGTTCTTC. It codes for CASSPVEGRNEQFF.

The V and J genes are TRBV18 and TRBJ1-2; possible D gene TRBD1, 5 bases. Trimming left V 8 bases short and J 6 bases short, with 16 bases between. Germline CDR1 and CDR2: KGHSH and LQKENI. The CDR3 extends over 13 amino acids. In DNA, the CDR3 is TGTGCCAGCGGAGCAGGGACTGGCAATGGCTACACCTTC. It yields the protein CASGAGTGNGYTF. The whole variable domain, filled in from reference TRBV18 and TRBJ1-2, reads NAGVMQNPRHLVRRRGQEARLRCSPMKGHSHVYWYRQLPEEGLKFMVYLQKENIIDESGMPKERFSAEFPKEGPSILRIQQVVRGDSAAYFCASGAGTGNGYTFGSGTRLTVV.

J is TRBJ2-3 and V is TRBV9, with 12 nucleotides matching TRBD2. Germline V gene data show CDR1 as SGDLS and CDR2 as YYNGEE. The CDR3 spans 17 residues. With 3 bases clipped from V and 0 bases from J, the junction kept 5 bases outside the gene matches. CDR3 in amino acids: CASSGTGTSGSTDTQYF. The CDR3 DNA is TGTGCCAGCAGCGGAACCGGGACTAGCGGGAGCACAGATACGCAGTATTTT.

This CDR3 is CAWSPNVVGLGADTQYF. DNA for the CDR3: TGTGCCTGGAGCCCGAATGTAGTGGGACTAGGGGCGGATACGCAGTATTTT. The chain links TRBV30 to TRBJ2-3, with 8 nucleotides matching TRBD2. The CDR3 spans 17 residues. Germline V gene sequence: CDR1 GTSNPN, CDR2 SVGIG (reference sequence). V trimming: 3 bases; J trimming: 6 bases; junction bases outside the gene matches: 17.

This clonotype was seen just once. This chain uses TRBV4-3 with TRBJ1-1; TRBD1 agrees at 7 bases. Germline-derived CDR1 and CDR2 are LGHNA and YSLEER. The CDR3 covers 15 residues. The V gene end was trimmed by 0 bases and the J gene end by 6 bases; junction bases not matched to a gene: 7. CDR3 sequence reads: CASSQDSDRASEAFF. The CDR3 bases are TGCGCCAGCAGCCAAGATAGCGACAGGGCCTCTGAAGCTTTCTTT.

The chain uses TRBV24-1 and TRBJ2-5; D unclear. V shed 4 bases and J shed 5 bases, with 10 bases lying between them. The CDR3 is made up of 13 amino acids. Germline-derived CDR1 and CDR2 are KGHDR and SFDVKD. CDR3 in amino acids: CATSDRLRETQYF. In DNA, the CDR3 is TGTGCCACCAGTGACAGGCTCCGGGAGACCCAGTACTTC.

The chain uses TRBV7-9 and TRBJ1-2, with D perhaps TRBD1 (5 bases). Trimming removed 5 bases from V and 4 bases from J, with 14 bases in between. There are 14 residues in the CDR3. The germline CDR1 and CDR2 sequences are SEHNR and FQNEAQ (reference sequence). The CDR3 loop reads CASSPQAGPYGYTF. Written as DNA, the CDR3 is TGTGCCAGCAGCCCTCAGGCAGGGCCCTATGGCTACACCTTC.

This chain uses TRBV5-1 with TRBJ2-3, with 8 bases fitting TRBD2. Germline loops: CDR1 SGHRS, CDR2 YFSETQ. J gave up 2 bases and V 4 bases, and 9 bases lay outside the gene matches. The CDR3 consists of 16 residues. Here the CDR3 reads CASSRPGGAPTDTQYF. CDR3 nucleotide sequence: TGCGCCAGCAGCCGGCCGGGGGGGGCGCCCACAGATACGCAGTATTTT.

This chain's CDR3 is CAIQTDGPDEAFF. The CDR3 DNA is TGTGCCATCCAGACTGACGGCCCGGATGAAGCTTTCTTT. The chain joins TRBV6-2 or TRBV6-3 to TRBJ1-1; D is unresolved. Germline V lookup: CDR1 MNHEY, CDR2 SVGEGT. Trimming pared 10 bases from V and 7 bases from J, leaving 19 bases between. The CDR3 sequence is 13 residues long.

The J gene is TRBJ1-5, the V gene TRBV12-3 or TRBV12-4; D might be TRBD1 (5 bases). V lost 1 base and J lost 2, with 6 bases in between. The length of the CDR3 is 14 residues. Written as DNA, the CDR3 is TGTGCCAGCAGTTTAGGGGGGGGCAATCAGCCCCAGCATTTT. Translation: CASSLGGGNQPQHF.

V is TRBV30 and J is TRBJ2-3, with TRBD2 matching 8 bases. There are 16 residues in the CDR3. Unmatched junction bases numbered 17, after V lost 4 bases and J lost 8 bases. Germline V CDR1 and CDR2: GTSNPN, SVGIG (reference sequence). The CDR3 coding sequence is TGTGCCTGGATCACTAGCGGAGTATCTCGCACGGGTACGCAGTATTTT. Amino acid sequence: CAWITSGVSRTGTQYF.

CDR3 sequence (DNA): TGTGCCAGTAGTTGGACAGAACCTAGCACAGATACGCAGTATTTT. Its protein is CASSWTEPSTDTQYF. J is TRBJ2-3 and V is TRBV19; the D gene is possibly TRBD1 (6 bases). The germline CDR1 and CDR2 sequences are LNHDA and SQIVND (reference sequence). The CDR3 length is 15 residues. V was trimmed by 5 bases and J by 0 bases, leaving 12 bases between them.